The source of this TCR beta chain is a study of CD8+ T cells in alopecia areata. The study's findings and limits: Sequencing of scalp samples also includes resident alphabeta T cells from normal skin.

Alopecia areata patients provided lesional scalp punch biopsies and peripheral blood. CD4+ and CD8+ T cells were sorted from PBMCs. Once RNA had been extracted, it was reverse transcribed into cDNA to act as the sequencing template. Profiling relied on immunoSEQ multiplex PCR, and the TCRdb table lists in-frame clones only, not all of them. The data show 100,000 to 150,000 clones, about 57% seen once. Remarks on this clone: Its antigen is not identified.

Specimen: CD4+ T cells sorted from blood, collected at week 0. The TCR sequence derives from a human donor with alopecia areata.

The DNA for the CDR3 is TGTGCCAGCAGCGTAGCTCCGAGGGGGGATAATGAAAAACTGTTTTTT. Translating it yields CASSVAPRGDNEKLFF. The V call is TRBV9, the J call TRBJ1-4, with D perhaps matching TRBD1 (6 bases). The CDR3 runs 16 residues. Germline V gene data show CDR1 as SGDLS and CDR2 as YYNGEE. Trimming shortened V by 0 bases and J by 4 bases, and 13 bases separated the two germline ends.